This TCR beta chain was obtained from a study of T cells in Graves' hyperthyroidism and ophthalmopathy. Orbital computed tomography and thyroid ultrasound, together with serum TRAb and thyroxine and clinical symptoms, were used for diagnoses. A remark on this clonotype: Its matching antigen is unknown.

Findings and limits, study-wide: Ophthalmopathy was predicted by the model a median of approximately 6 months ahead of onset. Stable hyperthyroidism was separated from ophthalmopathy by a model based on 13 V-J features. Clonotypes that were expanded in thyroid above 0.001 mostly appeared in blood too.

CDR3 length: 15 residues. V lost 0 bases, J lost 8 bases, and 19 bases lay in between. Germline V gene lookup returns CDR1 GTSNPN and CDR2 SVGIG (reference sequence). Regions amplified from RNA transcripts were the TCR beta CDR3 regions. A set of HTBI primers served as the primers for a first-round RT-PCR of the TCR CDR3. TCRdb used MiXCR to reprocess the multiplex PCR reads, holding one entry per CDR3 protein. This table has approximately 640,000 distinct CDR3 sequences, 45% appearing once. J is TRBJ1-2 and V is TRBV30; D may be TRBD1 (6 bases). The sequenced material came from peripheral blood or thyroid tissue (not recorded which). This clonotype was sampled from an adult man with Graves' disease, either hyperthyroidism or ophthalmopathy (not recorded which). This CDR3 reads CAWSVEGDLRKGYTF. CDR3 in DNA: TGTGCCTGGAGTGTAGAGGGGGATCTTCGCAAGGGCTACACCTTC.